One and the same sample provided the 5 T cell receptor beta chains below, sequenced in a study of blood T cell repertoires in COVID-19. Libraries were prepared by immunoSEQ multiplex PCR; TCRdb keeps only in-frame clonotypes and omits some of them. The table shows about 220,000 clones, with around 90% occurring only once. The sequencing sample was made of PBMCs or T cells enriched from blood (not recorded which). The receptors originated from a woman between 45 and 65 years old with acute COVID-19.

The rearrangement uses TRBV19 and TRBJ1-2, with TRBD1 matching 10 bases. The CDR3 has 14 amino acids. Germline lookup yields CDR1 LNHDA and CDR2 SQIVND (reference sequence). The ends lost 6 bases at V and 8 bases at J; junction bases unmatched: 9. CDR3 in amino acids: CASSPGQGKRGYTF. The CDR3 DNA is TGTGCCAGTAGCCCGGGACAGGGGAAGCGAGGCTACACCTTC.

The V gene is TRBV7-2, the J gene TRBJ1-4, with 7 bases lining up with TRBD1. The CDR3 runs to 15 residues. V shed 2 bases, J shed 6 bases, and the junction held 6 bases outside the gene matches. Germline V gene sequence: CDR1 SGHTA, CDR2 FQGNSA. The CDR3 loop is CASSLRQGGYEKLFF. CDR3 in DNA: TGTGCCAGCAGCTTAAGACAGGGTGGATATGAAAAACTGTTTTTT.

The V call is TRBV7-3, the J call TRBJ2-1, with a weak D call TRBD2 (6 bases). V lost 2 bases, J lost 1 base, and 9 bases lay in between. This CDR3 comprises 15 residues. Germline V gives CDR1 SGHTA, CDR2 FQGTGA. CDR3: CASSLFSGSYNEQFF. In nucleotides, the CDR3 is TGTGCCAGCAGCTTATTTAGCGGATCCTACAATGAGCAGTTCTTC.

V is TRBV9 and J is TRBJ2-3; the D gene is possibly TRBD2 (6 bases). Looked up from germline, CDR1 is SGDLS and CDR2 is YYNGEE. The V end lost 0 bases, the J end lost 3 bases, and 11 bases lay between the germline ends. This CDR3 has 15 amino acids. The CDR3 region is CASSVGNGRTDTQYF. CDR3 coding DNA: TGTGCCAGCAGCGTAGGCAACGGGAGAACAGATACGCAGTATTTT.

The V call is TRBV28, the J call TRBJ2-1; 10 bases fit TRBD2. The germline V gene has CDR1 MDHEN and CDR2 SYDVKM. V gave up 6 bases and J gave up 3 bases; unmatched junction bases: 8. The CDR3 runs 16 residues. The CDR3 here is CASRPSGSGNYNEQFF. In DNA form, the CDR3 reads TGTGCCAGCAGACCTAGCGGGAGCGGGAACTACAATGAGCAGTTCTTC. The full variable domain, rest sourced from reference TRBV28 and TRBJ2-1, is DVKVTQSSRYLVKRTGEKVFLECVQDMDHENMFWYRQDPGLGLRLIYFSYDVKMKEKGDIPEGYSVSREKKERFSLILESASTNQTSMYLCASRPSGSGNYNEQFFGPGTRLTVL.